This TCR beta chain was sequenced in a study of blood T cell repertoires in COVID-19 (dated by TCRdb to between 2020 and 2021). At the level of the whole study: Samples from collaborators originated in the United States, Italy and Spain and spanned both the acute and convalescent phases of COVID-19. The prospective study material was composed of cDNA or gDNA derived from T cells, B-cell-depleted T cells, or PBMCs. The dataset comprised deeply sampled blood TCRbeta repertoires from subjects exposed to, actively infected with, or recovered from COVID-19. The repertoires were released in a freely available public database meant as a resource for research on the immune response to SARS-CoV-2. The samples were drawn from the first 160 participants of the ongoing ImmuneRACE study and from roughly 1,300 subjects provided by 6 global collaborators. Sample metadata almost always included a de-identified subject ID, COVID-19 status, age in years and sex. Where HLA class I and class II types were available, the types were taken from metadata supplied by the sample provider, not from assay-based typing. Points the paper makes about the study in general: Clinical and demographic metadata were provided uncurated, with the amount varying by source and participant.

Each collaborating institution followed its own protocols to collect whole blood in K2EDTA tubes. For TCRbeta analysis, collaborators shipped samples as frozen whole blood, isolated PBMCs, or DNA extracted from either of those sample types. Regarding this clone: Its antigen is still unknown. The input lacks base qualities; no much larger clone sits a single base away.

TCRbeta CDR3 regions were amplified from genomic DNA by means of the immunoSEQ Assay, a bias-controlled multiplex PCR. The published analysis was carried out like this. Within the assay, amplification of reference gene primers was used to estimate how many nucleated cells each sample contained. To quantify the absolute abundance of each unique TCRbeta CDR3 rearrangement, sequence reads were collapsed and filtered. For each sample, productive Simpson clonality was calculated as the square root of Simpson's diversity index over productive rearrangements. Imported from immuneACCESS, the table was reduced by TCRdb to in-frame sequences with V and J called. These copies leave out some clones; in studies compared against another copy, an unresolved V gene accounts for under half, and the cause of the remainder is not known. The DNA was the basis for D and trimming; V, J and clone size are from that table. This sample gives approximately 250,000 clones in total; approximately 86% of them show up just once. The leading ten clones occupy approximately 2% of the sample.

Sequencing input: peripheral blood. The TCR comes from a man aged 30 to 39 with active or convalescent COVID-19.

Read as DNA, the sequence is TGTGCCAGCAGCCAACCCCAGACTAGGAACAATGAGCAGTTCTTC. The resulting protein is CASSQPQTRNNEQFF. This chain is built from TRBV14 and TRBJ2-1; the D gene is possibly TRBD2, with 6 bases matching. The CDR3 runs 15 amino acids, cysteine and phenylalanine included. Only the CDR3 region is kept as DNA, spanning 45 bases read in frame from base 1. Reading the germline V gene gives CDR1 SGHDN and CDR2 FVKESK. The trim is 2 bases for V and 5 bases for J, with a gap of 13 bases between the germline ends.